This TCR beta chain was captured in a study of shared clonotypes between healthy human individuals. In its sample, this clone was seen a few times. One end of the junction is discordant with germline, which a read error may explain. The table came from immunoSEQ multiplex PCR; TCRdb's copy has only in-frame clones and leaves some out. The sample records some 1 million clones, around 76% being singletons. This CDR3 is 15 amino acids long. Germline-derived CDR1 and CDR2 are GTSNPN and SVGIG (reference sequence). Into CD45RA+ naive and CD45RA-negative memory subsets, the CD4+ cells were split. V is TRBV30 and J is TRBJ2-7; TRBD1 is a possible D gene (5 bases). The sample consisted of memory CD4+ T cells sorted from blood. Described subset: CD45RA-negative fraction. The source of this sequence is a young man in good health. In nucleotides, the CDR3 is TGTGCCTGGTCCCACAGGCTAGGTAGCTCCAACGAGCAGTACTTC. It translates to CAWSHRLGSSNEQYF. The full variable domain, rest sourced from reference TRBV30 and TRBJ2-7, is SQTIHQWPATLVQPVGSPLSLECTVEGTSNPNLYWYRQAAGRGLQLLFYSVGIGQISSEVPQNLSASRPQDRQFILSSKKLLLSDSGFYLCAWSHRLGSSNEQYFGPGTRLTVT.